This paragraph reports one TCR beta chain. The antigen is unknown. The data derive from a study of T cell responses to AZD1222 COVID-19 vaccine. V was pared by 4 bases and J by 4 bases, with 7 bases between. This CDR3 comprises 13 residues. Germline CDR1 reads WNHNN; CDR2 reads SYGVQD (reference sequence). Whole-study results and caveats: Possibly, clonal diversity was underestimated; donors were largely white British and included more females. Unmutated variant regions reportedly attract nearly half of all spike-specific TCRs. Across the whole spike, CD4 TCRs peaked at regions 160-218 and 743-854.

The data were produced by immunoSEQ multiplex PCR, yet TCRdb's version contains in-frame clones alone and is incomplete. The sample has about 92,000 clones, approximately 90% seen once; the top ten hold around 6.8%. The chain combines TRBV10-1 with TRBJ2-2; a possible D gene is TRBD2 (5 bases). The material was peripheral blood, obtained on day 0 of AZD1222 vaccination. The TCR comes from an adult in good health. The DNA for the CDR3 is TGCGCCAGCAGTGTGACTACCACCGGGGAGCTGTTTTTT. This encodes CASSVTTTGELFF.